Shown below are 24 T cell receptor beta chains from a single sample sequenced in a study of T-cell reconstitution after alpha-beta-depleted transplantation in children. Molecular barcoding with unique molecular identifiers was used for the TCRbeta library. TCRdb ran MiXCR on the PCR reads and lists one entry per CDR3 protein. The top ten hold 2% to 2.5% of the sample, which has approximately 500,000 distinct CDR3 sequences, over 9.5% seen once. The sequenced sample was PBMCs, obtained before TCRalphabeta/CD19-depleted stem cell transplant. The receptors shown here come from a child aged 2 to 10 with inherited bone marrow failure, due to receive a stem cell transplant.

This clonotype was found many times. The V call is TRBV20-1, the J call TRBJ2-1, with D hard to call. V was shortened by 2 bases and J by 5 bases, with 4 bases between the two germline ends. From germline, CDR1 is DFQATT and CDR2 SNEGSKA (reference sequence). This CDR3 contains 11 residues. The CDR3 protein is CSARPHNEQFF. CDR3 nucleotides: TGCAGTGCTAGACCACACAATGAGCAGTTCTTC.

This clonotype was seen repeatedly, ten times or more. The chain links TRBV4-3 to TRBJ1-2; weak D call: TRBD1 (5 bases). V was cut by 5 bases and J by 8 bases, with 9 bases left in between. Germline values: CDR1 LGHNA, CDR2 YSLEER. The CDR3 covers 11 residues. The CDR3 loop reads CASSGGFGYTF. The CDR3 nucleotides read TGCGCCAGCAGCGGGGGGTTCGGCTACACCTTC.

This clonotype was counted ten times or more. V is TRBV6-1 and J is TRBJ2-2, with 8 bases identical to TRBD2. The CDR3 has 16 residues. Germline assignment: CDR1 MNHNS and CDR2 SASEGT. V shed 7 bases, J shed 2 bases, and the junction held 9 bases outside the gene matches. CDR3: CASTQGLAGNTGELFF. DNA for the CDR3: TGTGCCAGCACCCAGGGGTTAGCGGGAAACACCGGGGAGCTGTTTTTT.

This clonotype was detected a few times. This chain connects TRBV6-5 to TRBJ1-5; D unclear. The CDR3 runs 15 residues. Germline CDR1 reads MNHEY; CDR2 reads SVGAGI. Trimming shortened V by 7 bases and J by 2 bases, and 15 bases separated the two germline ends. CDR3 nucleotide sequence: TGTGCCAGCAAGTTCCGGGAAGCGGGCAATCAGCCCCAGCATTTT. This encodes CASKFREAGNQPQHF.

This clonotype was recorded many times. The rearrangement uses TRBV6-1 and TRBJ2-7, with TRBD1 as a possible D gene (6 bases). The germline CDR1 and CDR2 sequences are MNHNS and SASEGT. Trimming removed 5 bases at V and 3 bases at J, with 14 bases between. The CDR3 is made up of 14 amino acids. In nucleotides, the CDR3 is TGTGCCAGCAGTCCGGACAGAGAGATCTACGAGCAGTACTTC. Translated: CASSPDREIYEQYF.

This clonotype was detected only a few times. V is TRBV20-1 and J is TRBJ1-4; D is perhaps TRBD1 (5 bases). Germline-derived CDR1 and CDR2 are DFQATT and SNEGSKA (reference sequence). The CDR3 sequence is 17 residues long. Trimming left V 0 bases short and J 8 bases short, with 22 bases between. CDR3 in DNA: TGCAGTGCTAGAGATTTTGTCGACGGACAACCGATCGAAAAACTGTTTTTT. This sequence encodes CSARDFVDGQPIEKLFF.

This clonotype has just a few counts. This chain's CDR3 is CASSLGQGLASGAGELFF. CDR3 DNA sequence: TGTGCCAGCAGCTTGGGACAGGGGTTGGCTAGCGGGGCCGGGGAGCTGTTTTTT. The gene calls are TRBV5-4 and TRBJ2-2; perhaps TRBD2 as D (9 bases). The CDR3 length is 18 residues. Germline-derived CDR1 and CDR2 are SGHNT and YYREEE (reference sequence). V shed 0 bases and J shed 6 bases, with 21 bases lying between them.

This chain links TRBV6-5 with TRBJ1-5; unclear D gene. This CDR3 has 11 residues. Trimming left V 8 bases short and J 6 bases short, with 8 bases between. CDR1 and CDR2 from the germline V gene are MNHEY and SVGAGI. CDR3 sequence: CASDLSQPQHF. CDR3 DNA: TGTGCCAGCGACTTGAGTCAGCCCCAGCATTTT.

This clonotype was recorded many times. A junction end diverges from the germline sequence, so it may reflect a read error. The chain employs TRBV5-1 and TRBJ1-2; D is undetermined. Germline loops: CDR1 SGHRS, CDR2 YFSETQ. This CDR3 has 13 residues. The CDR3 bases are TGTGCCAGCAGTTTAGTGGGAAACTATGGCTACACCTTC. Amino acids: CASSLVGNYGYTF.

The sample holds many counts of this clonotype. The chain links TRBV7-8 to TRBJ2-1; TRBD2 matches at 7 bases. The CDR3 runs to 16 residues. The V gene's germline CDR1 is SGHVS and CDR2 FQNEAQ. With 5 bases clipped from V and 3 bases from J, the junction kept 10 bases outside the gene matches. DNA for the CDR3: TGTGCCAGCAGCCAGTTTGCGGGAGCTTACTACAATGAGCAGTTCTTC. It translates to CASSQFAGAYYNEQFF.

This clonotype has a count of ten or more. V is TRBV6-2 or TRBV6-3 and J is TRBJ2-2; the D is unclear. Trimming shortened V by 7 bases and J by 7 bases, and 7 bases separated the two germline ends. The V gene's germline CDR1 is MNHEY and CDR2 SVGEGT. The CDR3 extends over 11 amino acids. Here the CDR3 reads CASTPGGELFF. The DNA of the CDR3 is TGTGCCAGCACCCCTGGCGGGGAGCTGTTTTTT.

This clonotype occurred many times. V usage is TRBV20-1 and J usage is TRBJ2-3; perhaps D is TRBD1 or TRBD2 (5 bases each). Germline V gene data show CDR1 as DFQATT and CDR2 as SNEGSKA (reference sequence). This CDR3 spans 15 amino acids. Trimming stripped 6 bases from V and 2 bases from J, with 18 bases between. The DNA for the CDR3 is TGCAGTGCATCGGAGTTGGGACCCTCCACAGATACGCAGTATTTT. Encoded protein: CSASELGPSTDTQYF.

The chain employs TRBV28 and TRBJ2-7; D is undetermined. The germline V and J ends were trimmed by 10 bases and 3 bases, with 16 bases remaining between them. The germline V gene encodes CDR1 MDHEN and CDR2 SYDVKM. This CDR3 is 13 amino acids long. The CDR3 DNA reads TGTGCCACCGAGGACGGAATTCTCTACGAGCAGTACTTC. Its translation is CATEDGILYEQYF.

This clonotype was observed many times. This chain uses TRBV7-2 with TRBJ1-5; D is possibly TRBD1 (5 bases). CDR1 is SGHTA and CDR2 is FQGNSA in the germline V gene. This CDR3 spans 15 amino acids. The V gene lost 3 bases and the J gene lost 1 base, with 10 bases spanning the gap. CDR3 sequence (DNA): TGTGCCAGCAGCTTTCAGGGATCGAGCAATCAGCCCCAGCATTTT. Residues: CASSFQGSSNQPQHF.

In this sample, this clonotype turned up many times. The chain uses TRBV4-2 and TRBJ2-1; 9 bases map to TRBD2. V lost 4 bases to trimming and J lost 4 bases; unmatched junction nucleotides: 5. Germline assignment: CDR1 LGHNA and CDR2 YNFKEQ. The CDR3 is made up of 15 amino acids. CDR3 loop: CASSPATSGYNEQFF. DNA of the CDR3: TGTGCCAGCAGCCCAGCGACTAGCGGATACAATGAGCAGTTCTTC.

This clonotype was seen many times. Here the CDR3 DNA reads TGTGCCAGCAGTGAAACAGGGGGGGGTCAGCCCCAGCATTTT. Protein: CASSETGGGQPQHF. V is TRBV12-3 or TRBV12-4 and J is TRBJ1-5, with TRBD1 identical over 8 bases. This CDR3 contains 14 residues. V shed 5 bases, J shed 6 bases, and the junction held 6 bases outside the gene matches.

This clonotype was recorded a few times. The genes are TRBV7-2 and TRBJ2-1, with D maybe TRBD2 (5 bases). The CDR3 totals 16 residues. CDR1 and CDR2 (germline): SGHTA, FQGNSA. The V and J ends lost 4 bases and 2 bases respectively, with 15 bases between them. The chain's CDR3 is CASSYLGGRAYNEQFF. CDR3 sequence (DNA): TGTGCCAGCAGCTACCTAGGCGGGCGAGCCTACAATGAGCAGTTCTTC.

Only one count was recorded for this clonotype. One base away lies a much larger clone, so this may be a sequencing read error. The gene calls are TRBV27 and TRBJ1-2, with 8 bases fitting TRBD1. V was pared by 5 bases and J by 5 bases, with 7 bases of the junction left unmatched. The length of the CDR3 is 14 residues. Germline V gene lookup returns CDR1 MNHEY and CDR2 SMNVEV (reference sequence). The CDR3 reads CASSPTGDGYGYTF. The DNA for the CDR3 is TGTGCCAGCAGTCCGACAGGGGACGGATATGGCTACACCTTC.

This clonotype was detected ten times or more. The chain links TRBV4-1 to TRBJ1-5; possibly TRBD1 for D (5 bases). The germline V gene has CDR1 MGHRA and CDR2 YSYEKL. There are 16 residues in the CDR3. The V end was cut by 1 base, the J end by 8 bases, with 18 bases between. DNA for the CDR3: TGCGCCAGCAGCCAAGTAGGGGTAGGATCTTTGGAGCCCCAGCATTTT. It is translated as CASSQVGVGSLEPQHF.

In this sample, this clonotype turned up many times. This sequence joins TRBV28 and TRBJ2-7; 14 bases agree with TRBD2. The CDR3 has 16 residues. The junction had 7 bases not matched to a gene; V was cut back by 5 bases and J by 4 bases. Germline V gene lookup returns CDR1 MDHEN and CDR2 SYDVKM. CDR3 bases: TGTGCCAGCAGTCCCCACAGACTAGCGGGAGGGTACGAGCAGTACTTC. Protein product: CASSPHRLAGGYEQYF.

V gene TRBV19 combines with J gene TRBJ1-1; 7 bases agree with TRBD1. Germline lookup yields CDR1 LNHDA and CDR2 SQIVND (reference sequence). This CDR3 spans 14 amino acids. The V and J ends lost 4 bases and 4 bases, in that order; junction bases with no gene match: 6. The CDR3 DNA reads as TGTGCCAGTAGTACCTCAGGGGGTCTCACTGAAGCTTTCTTT. This codes for CASSTSGGLTEAFF.

A word on this clonotype: A read error is possible here, since a much larger clone lies one base away. The rearrangement uses TRBV5-1 and TRBJ2-7, with 8 bases that match TRBD2. This CDR3 is 12 amino acids long. The junction had 9 bases not matched to a gene; V was cut back by 5 bases and J by 11 bases. Germline lookup yields CDR1 SGHRS and CDR2 YFSETQ. CDR3 region: CASSSDGGGKYF. The DNA for the CDR3 is TGCGCCAGCAGTTCCGACGGGGGGGGAAAGTACTTC.

This clonotype was counted ten times or more. The rearrangement uses TRBV7-9 and TRBJ2-1; 14 bases fit TRBD2. Per germline, CDR1 SEHNR and CDR2 FQNEAQ (reference sequence). Trimming took 5 bases from V and 8 from J; bases not matched to a gene: 5. The CDR3 extends over 15 amino acids. The CDR3 reads CASSPGLAGAYEQFF. The DNA of the CDR3 is TGTGCCAGCAGCCCGGGACTAGCGGGAGCCTATGAGCAGTTCTTC.

Worth noting for this clonotype: This may be a read error, as it is one base from a much larger clone. The chain carries TRBV12-3 or TRBV12-4 and TRBJ2-1, with a weak D call TRBD2 (5 bases). This CDR3 contains 13 residues. CDR3: CASSLDFYNVQFF. The CDR3 nucleotides are TGTGCCAGCAGTTTGGACTTCTACAATGTGCAGTTCTTC.